This T cell receptor beta chain was captured in a study of blood T cells in healthy people across ages. Study-level results: There was no known CMV status for donors, so expanded clonotype changes were possibly confounded. With age, beta diversity per million T cells declined roughly linearly, significantly by 40.

Each sample gave at least 7 million isolated PBMCs. The CDR3 has 16 amino acids. CDR1 is DFQATT and CDR2 is SNEGSKA in the germline V gene (reference sequence). V lost 1 base to trimming and J lost 2 bases; unmatched junction nucleotides: 7. A note on this clonotype: Antigen: not known.

Combining a sample-barcoded 5' primer with a J-beta primer mix, a second PCR ran for roughly 6 to 11 cycles. TCRdb analysed the 5' RACE reads with MiXCR anew, one entry per CDR3 protein. The sample consists of roughly 1.4 million distinct CDR3 sequences, 45% to 70% of them appearing once. This TCR came from a man between 18 and 29 years old in good health. Sequenced material: blood. This chain connects TRBV20-1 to TRBJ2-1; TRBD1 matches 8 bases. CDR3 bases: TGCAGTGCTAGAGTTATTGCAGGGGGCGCCTACAATGAGCAGTTCTTC. Its protein is CSARVIAGGAYNEQFF.